This TCR beta chain was recorded in a study of regulatory and conventional T cells in RAG deficiency. Study-wide results and caveats: Omenn patients showed >75% Treg-Tconv overlap and shorter CDR3 lengths.

Conventional CD4+ T cells were sorted from blood as CD25-low CD127-high cells. Regarding this clone: The antigen remains unidentified.

The CDR3 has 15 amino acids. Trimming removed 0 bases at V and 3 bases at J, with 12 bases between. Germline CDR1 reads MGHRA; CDR2 reads YSYEKL. Only in-frame clones appear in the TCRdb table, and some are missing; sequencing was by immunoSEQ multiplex PCR. The sample has around 22,000 clones; around 94% are singletons. This sample was also put to use in a study of regulatory T cells. Per that study: The PCR used 52 TRBV and 13 TRBJ primers.

This clonotype was sampled from a human donor in good health. The material sequenced was CD4+ T cells sorted from blood. The chain has TRBV4-1 and TRBJ2-7; TRBD1 is a possible D gene (5 bases). CDR3 DNA: TGCGCCAGCAGCCAAGAACGTCAGGGCAGCTACGAGCAGTACTTC. Translated, it gives CASSQERQGSYEQYF.